This T cell receptor beta chain was captured by sequencing in a study of response to subunit inactivated influenza vaccine. Points from the study as a whole: Every seasonal influenza vaccination brings in few new T cells, the authors suggested.

As for this clonotype: Its target is unknown.

MiXCR, applied by TCRdb to the RT-PCR reads, yields one record per CDR3 protein. The top ten clones hold about 7.4% of a sample with some 600,000 distinct CDR3 sequences, roughly 15% of them seen once. V was trimmed by 1 base and J by 6 bases, leaving 6 bases between them. CDR1 and CDR2 (germline): LNHDA, SQIVND (reference sequence). CDR3 length: 12 residues. The clonotype comes from a man between 50 and 59 years old who received an inactivated influenza vaccine. Sequences were derived from PBMCs from blood, sampled around two weeks before vaccination. This chain uses TRBV19 with TRBJ1-1, with no clear D. The CDR3 region has the DNA TGTGCCAGTAGTATAGTGGGCGCTGAAGCTTTCTTT. It translates to CASSIVGAEAFF. The variable domain in full, completed from reference TRBV19 and TRBJ1-1, reads DGGITQSPKYLFRKEGQNVTLSCEQNLNHDAMYWYRQDPGQGLRLIYYSQIVNDFQKGDIAEGYSVSREKKESFPLTVTSAQKNPTAFYLCASSIVGAEAFFGQGTRLTVV.